These T cell receptor beta chains were read from a single sample in a study of T cell changes during pregnancy in multiple sclerosis. Sequencing was performed with immunoSEQ multiplex PCR; in TCRdb, only in-frame clones are kept and a portion is missing. The table includes around 57,000 clones, around 89% detected once. The material was peripheral blood, obtained in the first trimester of pregnancy. All receptors derive from a female donor with multiple sclerosis, enrolled in a pregnancy study. CDR3s include the opening cysteine and the closing phenylalanine or tryptophan. D genes are given only for firm matches. Expanded clones get a size class; other rows say once, few or many, or leave the size out.

size: once; J: TRBJ2-3; V: TRBV7-3; D: TRBD2; DNA: TGTGCCAGCAAACTGACTAGCGGGGAGAGTACGCAGTATTTT; CDR3: CASKLTSGESTQYF
size: NA; J: TRBJ2-1; V: TRBV27; D: TRBD2; DNA: TGTGCCAGCAGTTTCCGGACTAGCGGGAGCCGAGCTTACAATGAGCAGTTCTTC; CDR3: CASSFRTSGSRAYNEQFF
size: NA; J: TRBJ1-2; V: TRBV6-1; D: NA; DNA: TGTGCCAGCAGTGATTTAGGGGGAGAAGGCTACACCTTC; CDR3: CASSDLGGEGYTF
size: NA; J: TRBJ2-5; V: TRBV7-2; D: TRBD2; DNA: TGTGCCAGCAGCATGACTAGCGGGGGGTCAATTACCCGGGAGACCCAGTACTTC; CDR3: CASSMTSGGSITRETQYF
size: NA; J: TRBJ2-7; V: TRBV2; D: TRBD1; DNA: TGTGCCAGCAGTGCACAGGGGGACTCTTACGAGCAGTACTTC; CDR3: CASSAQGDSYEQYF
size: NA; J: TRBJ2-3; V: TRBV5-6; D: TRBD1; DNA: TGTGCCAGCAGGGGGACAGTAACGACTAGCACAGATACGCAGTATTTT; CDR3: CASRGTVTTSTDTQYF
size: NA; J: TRBJ1-1; V: TRBV18; D: TRBD1; DNA: TGTGCCAGCTCGCGGGAACAAGACAGGGCGAACACTGAAGCTTTCTTT; CDR3: CASSREQDRANTEAFF
size: NA; J: TRBJ1-5; V: TRBV14; D: NA; DNA: TGTGCCAGCAGCCCGGGAGGGTCCCCTAGCAATCAGCCCCAGCATTTT; CDR3: CASSPGGSPSNQPQHF
size: NA; J: TRBJ1-2; V: TRBV6-6; D: NA; DNA: TGTGCCAGCAGTTACTCGGTCGGGGGGGGCTACACCTTC; CDR3: CASSYSVGGGYTF
size: NA; J: TRBJ1-5; V: TRBV30; D: NA; DNA: TGTGCCTGGAGCGGGGGGTTCAATCAGCCCCAGCATTTT; CDR3: CAWSGGFNQPQHF
size: NA; J: TRBJ1-1; V: TRBV29-1; D: NA; DNA: TGCAGCGTTGATAACACTAGGTTCACTGAAGCTTTCTTT; CDR3: CSVDNTRFTEAFF
size: NA; J: TRBJ1-5; V: TRBV7-9; D: TRBD1; DNA: TGTGCCAGCAGCCTCGGACAGGGGGACGGCAATCAGCCCCAGCATTTT; CDR3: CASSLGQGDGNQPQHF
size: NA; J: TRBJ1-3; V: TRBV4-3; D: NA; DNA: TGCGCCAGCAGCCAAGATGTAAGCCGGTCTGGAAACACCATATATTTT; CDR3: CASSQDVSRSGNTIYF
size: once; J: TRBJ2-2; V: TRBV5-1; D: TRBD1; DNA: TGCGCCAGCGGGACAGGGAACACCGGGGAGCTGTTTTTT; CDR3: CASGTGNTGELFF
size: NA; J: TRBJ2-2; V: TRBV30; D: NA; DNA: TGTGCCTGGGGTCGGGCGGACTTGAACACCGGGGAGCTGTTTTTT; CDR3: CAWGRADLNTGELFF
size: NA; J: TRBJ2-7; V: TRBV10-2; D: NA; DNA: TGCGCCAGCAGTGAAGTCGGGACAACCTCCTACGAGCAGTACTTC; CDR3: CASSEVGTTSYEQYF